Presented here are 8 T cell receptor beta chains from one specimen sequenced in a study of molecular identifiers for immune sequencing clone quantification. TCRdb analysed the PCR reads with MiXCR anew, one entry per CDR3 protein. The sample has 85,000 to 100,000 distinct CDR3 sequences; approximately 22% are singletons. The material sequenced was naive CD8+ T cells from blood, with Jurkat cell RNA spiked in. Subset in this sample: FACS-sorted CD8+CD4-CCR7+CD45RA+ naive T cells. The receptor source for this set is a human donor in good health. Some libraries in this study had Jurkat cell RNA spiked in.

This clonotype was recorded once. A read error may explain this, as a much larger clone is one base away. V usage is TRBV27 and J usage is TRBJ2-5; D not resolved. This CDR3 spans 15 amino acids. The germline CDR1 and CDR2 sequences are MNHEY and SMNVEV (reference sequence). The DNA of the CDR3 is TGTGCCAGCAGCCCAACGATAATGTACCAAGAGACCCGGTACTTC. Residues: CASSPTIMYQETRYF.

A few counts support this clonotype. The chain links TRBV11-2 to TRBJ2-7, with 11 bases matching TRBD1. V lost 4 bases, J lost 4 bases, and 9 bases stayed unmatched. The V gene's germline CDR1 is SGHAT and CDR2 FQNNGV. The CDR3 sequence is 16 residues long. The CDR3 reads CASSSGGGTGGYEQYF. CDR3 bases: TGTGCCAGCAGCTCCGGGGGTGGGACAGGGGGTTACGAGCAGTACTTC.

Regarding this clonotype: A read error may be the cause here, since a much bigger clone is one base away. V and J are TRBV19 and TRBJ1-4; 8 nucleotides line up with TRBD1. This CDR3 is built from 17 residues. Germline V gene sequence: CDR1 LNHDA, CDR2 SQIVND (reference sequence). The CDR3 DNA reads as TGTGCCAGTAGTATAGTCCACCGGGACAGGAAAAATGAAAAACTGCTTTTT. Encoded protein: CASSIVHRDRKNEKLLF.

In this sample, this clonotype turned up many times. The rearrangement joins TRBV4-3 to TRBJ2-7, with 10 nucleotides matching TRBD2. Germline V gives CDR1 LGHNA, CDR2 YSLEER. After removal of 0 bases from V and 7 bases from J, the junction contained 9 bases not matched to a gene. The CDR3 loop spans 16 amino acids. The CDR3 reads CASSQDPSGRAQEQYF. CDR3 nucleotides: TGCGCCAGCAGCCAAGACCCCAGCGGGAGGGCCCAGGAGCAGTACTTC.

The gene calls are TRBV6-2 or TRBV6-3 and TRBJ2-1; TRBD2 matches 9 bases. The germline CDR1 and CDR2 sequences are MNHEY and SVGEGT. Losses at the gene ends were 7 bases for V and 8 bases for J; bases not matched to a gene: 12. The CDR3 spans 15 residues. CDR3 sequence: CASNFIAGVGDEQFF. CDR3 nucleotides: TGTGCCAGCAATTTCATAGCGGGAGTCGGAGATGAGCAGTTCTTC.

Ten or more counts support this clonotype. The chain joins TRBV27 to TRBJ2-5, with a possible D match to TRBD1 (6 bases). V was clipped by 4 bases and J by 3 bases, with 15 bases between them. CDR3 length: 15 amino acids. Germline values: CDR1 MNHEY, CDR2 SMNVEV (reference sequence). The CDR3 is CASSSWTARKETQYF. The CDR3 DNA reads as TGTGCCAGCAGTTCTTGGACAGCAAGAAAAGAGACCCAGTACTTC.

A few counts support this clonotype. V and J are TRBV12-3 or TRBV12-4 and TRBJ1-2; maybe TRBD1 (6 bases). Trimming left V 2 bases short and J 7 bases short, with 17 bases between. This CDR3 has 15 residues. The CDR3 nucleotides are TGTGCCAGCAGTTTACATGTGGGGGGGCCGAGTGGCTACACCTTC. This sequence encodes CASSLHVGGPSGYTF.

The chain links TRBV20-1 to TRBJ2-5, with TRBD2 matching 15 bases. Germline V gene sequence: CDR1 DFQATT, CDR2 SNEGSKA (reference sequence). This CDR3 spans 19 amino acids. The V and J ends lost 4 bases and 1 base, in that order; junction bases with no gene match: 13. CDR3 in DNA: TGCAGTGCTAAACCAACGGGACTAGCGGGAGGCCCTATCCAAGAGACCCAGTACTTC. Its translation: CSAKPTGLAGGPIQETQYF.